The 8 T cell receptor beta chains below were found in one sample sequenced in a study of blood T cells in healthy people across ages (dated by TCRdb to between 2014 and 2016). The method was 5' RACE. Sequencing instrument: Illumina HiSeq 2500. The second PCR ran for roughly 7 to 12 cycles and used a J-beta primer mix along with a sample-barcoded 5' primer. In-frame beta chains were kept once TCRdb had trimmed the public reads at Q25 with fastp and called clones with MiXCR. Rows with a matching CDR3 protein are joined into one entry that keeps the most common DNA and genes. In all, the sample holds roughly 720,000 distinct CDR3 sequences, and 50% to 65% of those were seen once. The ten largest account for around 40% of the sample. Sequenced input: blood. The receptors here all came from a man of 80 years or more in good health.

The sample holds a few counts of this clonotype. CDR3 loop: CASSESSSQETQYF. CDR3 bases: TGTGCCAGCAGTGAATCGAGTTCCCAAGAGACCCAGTACTTC. The genes are TRBV2 and TRBJ2-5; no clear D gene. V lost 2 bases to trimming and J lost 1 base, with 8 bases between them. Germline values: CDR1 SNHLY, CDR2 FYNNEI. The CDR3 has 14 amino acids.

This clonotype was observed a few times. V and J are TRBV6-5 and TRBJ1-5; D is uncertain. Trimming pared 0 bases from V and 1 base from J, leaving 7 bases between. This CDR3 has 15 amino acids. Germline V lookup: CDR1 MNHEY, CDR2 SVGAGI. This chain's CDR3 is CASSYSTGSNQPQHF. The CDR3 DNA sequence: TGTGCCAGCAGTTACTCGACGGGGAGCAATCAGCCCCAGCATTTT.

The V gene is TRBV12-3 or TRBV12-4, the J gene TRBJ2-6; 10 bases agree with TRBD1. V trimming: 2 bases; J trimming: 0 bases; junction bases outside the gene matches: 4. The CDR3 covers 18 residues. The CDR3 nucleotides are TGTGCCAGCAGTTTAACGGACAGGGGGAGCTCTGGGGCCAACGTCCTGACTTTC. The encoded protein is CASSLTDRGSSGANVLTF.

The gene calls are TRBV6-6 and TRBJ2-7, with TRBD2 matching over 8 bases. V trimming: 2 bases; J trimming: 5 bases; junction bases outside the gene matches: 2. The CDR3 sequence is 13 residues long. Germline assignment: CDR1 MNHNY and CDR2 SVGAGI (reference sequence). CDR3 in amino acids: CASSYRAGDEQYF. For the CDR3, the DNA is TGTGCCAGCAGTTACAGAGCGGGGGACGAGCAGTACTTC.

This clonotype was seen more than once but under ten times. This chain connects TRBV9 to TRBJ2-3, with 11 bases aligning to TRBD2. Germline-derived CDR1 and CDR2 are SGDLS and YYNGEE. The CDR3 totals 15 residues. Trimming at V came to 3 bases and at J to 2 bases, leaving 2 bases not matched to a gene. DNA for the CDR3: TGTGCCAGCAGCGGGGGACTAGCGGCCACAGATACGCAGTATTTT. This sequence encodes CASSGGLAATDTQYF.

The CDR3 here is CASSHSDRNYGYTF. CDR3 in DNA: TGTGCCAGCAGCCATTCAGACAGGAACTATGGCTACACCTTC. This sequence joins TRBV28 and TRBJ1-2; tentatively, D is TRBD1 (6 bases). The CDR3 is 14 residues long. The germline V and J ends were trimmed by 6 bases and 2 bases, with 13 bases remaining between them. The germline V gene encodes CDR1 MDHEN and CDR2 SYDVKM.

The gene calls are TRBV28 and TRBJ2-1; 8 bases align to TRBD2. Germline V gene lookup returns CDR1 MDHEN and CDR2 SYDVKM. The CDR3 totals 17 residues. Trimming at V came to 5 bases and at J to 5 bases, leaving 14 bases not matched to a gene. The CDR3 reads CASSPGGLVRGHNEQFF. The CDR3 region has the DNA TGTGCCAGCAGTCCCGGGGGACTAGTTCGGGGACACAATGAGCAGTTCTTC. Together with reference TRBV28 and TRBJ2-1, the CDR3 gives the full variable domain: DVKVTQSSRYLVKRTGEKVFLECVQDMDHENMFWYRQDPGLGLRLIYFSYDVKMKEKGDIPEGYSVSREKKERFSLILESASTNQTSMYLCASSPGGLVRGHNEQFFGPGTRLTVL.

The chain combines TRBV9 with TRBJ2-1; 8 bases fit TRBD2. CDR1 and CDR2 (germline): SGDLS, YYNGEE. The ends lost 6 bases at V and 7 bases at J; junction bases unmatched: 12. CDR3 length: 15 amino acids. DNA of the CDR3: TGTGCCAGCACCTTGGGGGACCGGGAGGGAAATGAGCAGTTCTTC. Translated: CASTLGDREGNEQFF.